This T cell receptor beta chain was sequenced in a study of blood T cells in healthy people across ages (dated by TCRdb to between 2014 and 2017). For the study in its entirety: In model experiments, roughly one uniquely barcoded TCR beta cDNA molecule per two T cells was captured by template switching. Using the same blood draw, the study looked at two additional independent replicas of 1 million unique cDNA reads for two donors, one aged 18 to 30 and the other aged 80 or older. The donors were split into four age groups: young (average 16 years), middle-aged (roughly 40), aged (approximately 59) and long-lived (approximately 89). To avoid experimental bias, donors of different ages were distributed randomly across sequencing lanes. Using deep sequencing normalized with unique cDNA molecular identifiers, the study measured how TCR beta repertoire diversity changes with age.

The roughly 39 donors, aged about 6 to 95 years, were systemically healthy Caucasian individuals from Russia. Each donor gave 9 to 10 milliliters of peripheral blood, collected into EDTA-treated Vacutainer tubes. PBMCs were isolated by Ficoll-Paque density-gradient centrifugation, with at least 6.5 million obtained per sample. Total RNA, at least 6 micrograms per sample, was extracted from PBMCs with Trizol reagent. For every donor, flow cytometry on a PBMC aliquot measured the percentage of naive CD45RAhigh/CD27high T cells. Taken from cysteine to phenylalanine, the CDR3 has 16 residues. Left in the record is the CDR3 DNA by itself, 48 bases read in frame from the first base. In the germline V gene, CDR1 corresponds to SGHTA and CDR2 to FQGNSA. Between the V and J ends, shortened by 7 bases and 5 bases respectively, the junction contains 23 bases. General findings and caveats noted by the study authors: Because donor CMV infection status was unknown, age-related changes in expanded clonotypes were potentially confounded. Observed TCR beta diversity correlated strongly with the percentage of naive T cells measured by flow cytometry. Because profiling used bulk unsorted PBMCs, naive and antigen-experienced compartments could not be compared conclusively. The long-lived group showed more naive CD4+ T cells, fewer expanded clones and increased TCR diversity than the aged group, suggesting age selection. Total diversity estimates from one million sequenced T cells were considered lower bounds and underestimates. Observed TCR beta diversity per million T cells fell roughly linearly with age, and a significant reduction was already apparent by age roughly 40.

Receptors were amplified or captured by 5' RACE. Sequencing was carried out with an Illumina HiSeq 2500. A second PCR of about 6 to 11 cycles was performed with a sample-barcoded 5' primer and a J-beta primer mix. A template-switch 5' adaptor carrying 12 random nucleotides introduced a unique molecular identifier onto each TCR beta cDNA molecule. Each sample yielded at least 2.5 million CDR3-containing paired-end reads. First-strand cDNA synthesis was performed from all RNA using the Mint cDNA synthesis kit, with priming by a TRBC-specific oligonucleotide. All cDNA was treated with uracil-DNA glycosylase and then went through a first 18-cycle PCR with the universal primers M1SS and BC2_uni_R. The original pipeline was this. For normalization, 1 million high-quality reads, each with a distinct molecular identifier, were randomly selected from each sample. Reads sharing molecular identifiers were discarded rather than binned into consensus sequences. MiTCR, with a Q25 quality threshold and the strictest error-elimination algorithm, was used for CDR3 identification, clonotype clustering and error correction. A nonparametric unseen species model with Euler transformation was used to estimate a lower bound on total TCR beta diversity. Using fastp at Q25 and MiXCR, TCRdb reprocessed the public reads and kept productive beta chains. Duplicate CDR3 protein sequences are folded into a single record with the most common DNA and genes. The V and J calls were not made by the authors but by TCRdb's processing. The sample contains approximately 730,000 distinct CDR3 sequences, approximately 39% of them found a single time. Jointly, the top ten make up 20% to 25% of the sample.

This clonotype has just a few counts. The specificity of this receptor is unknown. Per-base quality was not reported, and no clone a single base away is much larger than it. The rearranged chain carries TRBV7-2 and TRBJ2-5, and possibly TRBD2, on 7 matching bases. The sample consisted of blood. This TCR was sampled from a woman aged 60-70 years in good health. CDR3 reads: CASTKGGGGSLETQYF. The nucleotide sequence reads TGTGCCAGCACTAAAGGGGGAGGCGGGAGTTTGGAGACCCAGTACTTC. Outside the CDR3, residues come from the reference TRBV7-2 and TRBJ2-5 proteins, so the full variable domain is: GAGVSQSPSNKVTEKGKDVELRCDPISGHTALYWYRQSLGQGLEFLIYFQGNSAPDKSGLPSDRFSAERTGGSVSTLTIQRTQQEDSAVYLCASTKGGGGSLETQYFGPGTRLLVL.